This TCR beta chain was recovered during a study of naive and memory T cell subsets. In this sample, this clonotype turned up a few times. The V gene's germline CDR1 is DFQATT and CDR2 SNEGSKA (reference sequence). V gave up 0 bases and J gave up 4 bases, with 10 bases separating them. The CDR3 consists of 15 residues. CMV status came from CD4+ IFNgamma after overnight CMV lysate stimulation. The beta constant-region primer was an equimolar mix of two oligonucleotides covering TRBC1 and TRBC2. Four rounds of PCR amplified the ligated cDNA using nested alpha and beta constant-region primers plus SP2. TCRdb ran MiXCR on the UMI-ligation and nested PCR reads and lists one entry per CDR3 protein. Of approximately 31,000 distinct CDR3 sequences listed, roughly 20% are singletons.

The receptor comes from a human donor in good health. This sequence joins TRBV20-1 and TRBJ2-6; tentatively, D is TRBD1 or TRBD2 (5 bases each). Sequences were obtained from effector memory CD4+ T cells from blood. The subset here: effector memory, CD45RA- CD27-. CDR3 in DNA: TGCAGTGCTAGAGATCGAGGGGCGGGGGCCAACGTCCTGACTTTC. Encoded protein: CSARDRGAGANVLTF.